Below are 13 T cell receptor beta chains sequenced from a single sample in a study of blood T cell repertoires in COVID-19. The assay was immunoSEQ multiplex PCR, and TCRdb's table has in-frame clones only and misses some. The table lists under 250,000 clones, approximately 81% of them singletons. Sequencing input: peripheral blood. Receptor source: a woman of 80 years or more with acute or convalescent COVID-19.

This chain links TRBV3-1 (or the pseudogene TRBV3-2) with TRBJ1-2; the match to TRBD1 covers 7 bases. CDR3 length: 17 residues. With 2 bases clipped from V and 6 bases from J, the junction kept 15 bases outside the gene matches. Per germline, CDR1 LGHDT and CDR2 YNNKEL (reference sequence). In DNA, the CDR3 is TGTGCCAGCAGCCAACTTCTCGAGGGGGCAGATTGGAATGGCTACACCTTC. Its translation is CASSQLLEGADWNGYTF.

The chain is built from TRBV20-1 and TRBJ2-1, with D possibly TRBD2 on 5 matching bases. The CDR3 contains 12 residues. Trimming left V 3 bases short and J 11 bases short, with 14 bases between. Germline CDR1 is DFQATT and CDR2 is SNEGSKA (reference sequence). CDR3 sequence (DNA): TGCAGTGCTAGTGAGAGGGAGCGGCAGCAGTTCTTC. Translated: CSASERERQQFF.

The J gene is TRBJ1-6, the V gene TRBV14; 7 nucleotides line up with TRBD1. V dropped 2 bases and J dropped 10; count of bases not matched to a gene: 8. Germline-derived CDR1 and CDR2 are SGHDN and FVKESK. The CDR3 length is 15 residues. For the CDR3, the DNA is TGTGCCAGCAGCCAATATAACAGGGGAGTCTCACCCCTCCACTTT. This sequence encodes CASSQYNRGVSPLHF.

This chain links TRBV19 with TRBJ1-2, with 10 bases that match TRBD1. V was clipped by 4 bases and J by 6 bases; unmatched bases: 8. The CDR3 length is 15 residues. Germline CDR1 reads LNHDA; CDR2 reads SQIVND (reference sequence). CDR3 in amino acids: CASSKIPGTGDGYTF. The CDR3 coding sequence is TGTGCCAGTAGTAAAATCCCCGGGACAGGGGATGGCTACACCTTC.

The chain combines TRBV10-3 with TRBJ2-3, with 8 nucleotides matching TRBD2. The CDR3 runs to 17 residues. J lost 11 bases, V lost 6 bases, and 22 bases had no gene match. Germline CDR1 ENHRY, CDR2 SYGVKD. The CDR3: CAISLRGTSGMPWGQYF. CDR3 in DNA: TGTGCCATCAGCCTTAGGGGAACTAGCGGAATGCCCTGGGGGCAGTATTTT.

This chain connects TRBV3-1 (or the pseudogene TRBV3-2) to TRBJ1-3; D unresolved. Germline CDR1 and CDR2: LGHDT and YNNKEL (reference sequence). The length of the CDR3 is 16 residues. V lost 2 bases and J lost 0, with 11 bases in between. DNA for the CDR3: TGTGCCAGCAGCCAATCCCGGGTGGGCTCTGGAAACACCATATATTTT. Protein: CASSQSRVGSGNTIYF.

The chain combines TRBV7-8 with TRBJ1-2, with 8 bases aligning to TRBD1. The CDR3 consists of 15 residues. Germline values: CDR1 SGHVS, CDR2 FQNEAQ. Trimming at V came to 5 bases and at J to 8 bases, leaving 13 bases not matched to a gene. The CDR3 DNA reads TGTGCCAGCAGCCGCCGGGGACAGGTCTTCGAGGGCTACACCTTC. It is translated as CASSRRGQVFEGYTF.

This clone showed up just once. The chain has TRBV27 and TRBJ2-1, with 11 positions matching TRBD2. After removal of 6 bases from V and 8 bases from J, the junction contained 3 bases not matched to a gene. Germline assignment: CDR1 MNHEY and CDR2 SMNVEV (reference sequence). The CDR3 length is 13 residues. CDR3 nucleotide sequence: TGTGCCAGCAGGTTAGCGGGGGGGCATGAGCAGTTCTTC. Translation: CASRLAGGHEQFF.

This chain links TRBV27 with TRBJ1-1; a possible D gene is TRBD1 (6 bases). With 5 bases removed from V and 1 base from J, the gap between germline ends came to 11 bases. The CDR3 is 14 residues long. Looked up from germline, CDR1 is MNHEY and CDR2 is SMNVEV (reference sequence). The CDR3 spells CASSKRQANTEAFF. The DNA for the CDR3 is TGTGCCAGCAGTAAAAGACAGGCGAACACTGAAGCTTTCTTT.

The CDR3 sequence: CASQLAGGFSDEQFF. The CDR3 nucleotides read TGCGCCAGCCAACTAGCGGGGGGGTTTAGCGATGAGCAGTTCTTC. This rearrangement joins TRBV5-1 to TRBJ2-1; 13 nucleotides align to TRBD2. The CDR3 sequence is 15 residues long. Per germline, CDR1 SGHRS and CDR2 YFSETQ. V gave up 7 bases and J gave up 8 bases; unmatched junction bases: 9.

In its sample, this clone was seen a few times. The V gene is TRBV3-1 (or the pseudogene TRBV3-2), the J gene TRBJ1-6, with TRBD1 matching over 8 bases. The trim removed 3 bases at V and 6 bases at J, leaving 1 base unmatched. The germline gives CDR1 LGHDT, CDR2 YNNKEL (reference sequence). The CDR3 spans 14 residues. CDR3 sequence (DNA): TGTGCCAGCAGCCACCAGGGGGCTAATTCACCCCTCCACTTT. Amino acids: CASSHQGANSPLHF.

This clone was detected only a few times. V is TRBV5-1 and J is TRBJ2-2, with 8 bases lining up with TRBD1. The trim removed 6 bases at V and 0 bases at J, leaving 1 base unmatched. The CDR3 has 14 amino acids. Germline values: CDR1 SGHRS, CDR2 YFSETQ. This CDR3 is CASKGQANTGELFF. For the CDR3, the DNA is TGCGCCAGCAAGGGACAGGCGAACACCGGGGAGCTGTTTTTT.

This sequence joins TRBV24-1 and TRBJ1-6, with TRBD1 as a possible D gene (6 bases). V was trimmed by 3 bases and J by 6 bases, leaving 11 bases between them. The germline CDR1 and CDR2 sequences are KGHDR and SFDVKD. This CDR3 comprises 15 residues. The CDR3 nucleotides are TGTGCCACCAGTGATGACACAGGGCTTAATTCACCCCTCCACTTT. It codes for CATSDDTGLNSPLHF.